The 17 T cell receptor beta chains below all came from one sample that was sequenced in a study of blood T cells in healthy people across ages. A sample-barcoded 5' primer and a J-beta primer mix were used in a second PCR of roughly 7 to 12 cycles. One entry per CDR3 protein results from TCRdb running MiXCR on the 5' RACE reads. The data show about 1.4 million distinct CDR3 sequences, approximately 59% seen once. The sample taken for sequencing was blood. The receptors were sampled from a man aged 18 to 29 in good health.

The V gene is TRBV18, the J gene TRBJ2-3; 11 nucleotides match TRBD2. From germline, CDR1 is KGHSH and CDR2 LQKENI. The junction had 9 bases not matched to a gene; V was cut back by 5 bases and J by 5 bases. The CDR3 contains 16 residues. The chain's CDR3 is CASSDSTSGMKDTQYF. For the CDR3, the DNA is TGTGCCAGCTCAGATTCGACTAGCGGGATGAAAGATACGCAGTATTTT.

This clonotype was recorded a few times. This chain joins TRBV3-1 and TRBJ2-1, with TRBD1 identical over 8 bases. The CDR3 length is 15 residues. With V trimmed by 4 bases and J by 8 bases, 10 bases remained unmatched. In germline, CDR1 is LGHDT, CDR2 YNNKEL (reference sequence). The CDR3 region has the DNA TGTGCCAGCAGCCTAGCAAGGACAGGGAACGATGAGCAGTTCTTC. Residues: CASSLARTGNDEQFF.

The genes are TRBV6-1 and TRBJ1-5; 8 positions match TRBD1. The V and J ends lost 7 bases and 3 bases, in that order; junction bases with no gene match: 5. Per germline, CDR1 MNHNS and CDR2 SASEGT. CDR3 length: 14 residues. CDR3 coding DNA: TGTGCCAGCAACCCGACAGGGGTCAATCAGCCCCAGCATTTT. It specifies CASNPTGVNQPQHF.

This clonotype was found a few times. The chain couples TRBV6-1 to TRBJ1-2, with D perhaps matching TRBD1 (5 bases). Germline V gives CDR1 MNHNS, CDR2 SASEGT. CDR3 length: 14 residues. V was trimmed by 7 bases and J by 2 bases, leaving 14 bases between them. CDR3 sequence (DNA): TGTGCCAGCAACGACCTGCAGGGCAACTATGGCTACACCTTC. This sequence encodes CASNDLQGNYGYTF.

This clonotype showed up just a few times. The chain carries TRBV5-1 and TRBJ2-6; D remains unclear. This CDR3 has 15 amino acids. Trimming stripped 6 bases from V and 2 bases from J, with 12 bases between. Germline CDR1 and CDR2: SGHRS and YFSETQ. This CDR3 reads CASNFPAAGANVLTF. The CDR3 coding sequence is TGCGCCAGCAACTTTCCTGCAGCTGGGGCCAACGTCCTGACTTTC.

The V and J genes are TRBV12-3 or TRBV12-4 and TRBJ2-7; maybe TRBD1 (5 bases). V gave up 2 bases and J gave up 5 bases, with 13 bases separating them. The CDR3 is made up of 14 amino acids. CDR3 region: CASSLSQGWHEQYF. The CDR3 DNA reads as TGTGCCAGCAGTTTATCTCAGGGATGGCACGAGCAGTACTTC.

This chain connects TRBV3-1 to TRBJ1-2; 8 nucleotides agree with TRBD1. CDR1 and CDR2 from the germline V gene are LGHDT and YNNKEL (reference sequence). V dropped 0 bases and J dropped 12; count of bases not matched to a gene: 6. The CDR3 loop spans 13 amino acids. CDR3 sequence: CASSQDLGQDNTF. CDR3 nucleotides: TGTGCCAGCAGCCAAGATTTGGGACAGGATAACACCTTC.

The chain links TRBV6-5 to TRBJ1-6, with D possibly being TRBD1 (6 bases). This CDR3 is 15 amino acids long. V was shortened by 6 bases and J by 10 bases, with 19 bases between the two germline ends. Germline values: CDR1 MNHEY, CDR2 SVGAGI. CDR3 region: CASSPATGGGSPLHF. DNA of the CDR3: TGTGCCAGCAGCCCGGCGACAGGCGGGGGATCACCCCTCCACTTT.

J is TRBJ2-7 and V is TRBV10-1, with 8 bases aligning to TRBD2. The CDR3 length is 14 residues. With V trimmed by 6 bases and J by 0 bases, 4 bases remained unmatched. Germline CDR1 WNHNN, CDR2 SYGVQD (reference sequence). The CDR3 sequence: CASRSGRGSYEQYF. In DNA, the CDR3 is TGCGCCAGCAGGAGCGGGAGAGGCTCCTACGAGCAGTACTTC.

This clonotype was seen a handful of times. The rearrangement uses TRBV25-1 and TRBJ2-7, with D possibly matching TRBD2 (6 bases). The germline gives CDR1 MGHDK, CDR2 SYGVNS. The CDR3 sequence is 13 residues long. Trimming removed 10 bases from V and 4 bases from J, with 17 bases in between. The CDR3 DNA reads as TGTGCCACGCGCGGGATAGCGGAATACGAGCAGTACTTC. Residues: CATRGIAEYEQYF.

The chain carries TRBV29-1 and TRBJ2-2; 14 bases match TRBD2. This CDR3 region has 17 residues. V trimming: 7 bases; J trimming: 3 bases; junction bases outside the gene matches: 10. In germline, CDR1 is SQVTM, CDR2 ANQGSEA. The CDR3 DNA follows: TGCAGCGGATGGGGACTAGCGGGAGTTCCTGACACCGGGGAGCTGTTTTTT. This translates into CSGWGLAGVPDTGELFF.

J is TRBJ2-4 and V is TRBV29-1; either TRBD1 or TRBD2 may supply D (5 bases each). This CDR3 is built from 13 residues. Looked up from germline, CDR1 is SQVTM and CDR2 is ANQGSEA. V shed 7 bases and J shed 1 base, with 11 bases lying between them. CDR3 nucleotides: TGCAGCGCCCGGGACCCTGCCAAAAACATTCAGTACTTC. Residues: CSARDPAKNIQYF.

This clonotype has only a few counts. The chain combines TRBV5-6 with TRBJ1-4; unclear D gene. Germline loops: CDR1 SGHDT, CDR2 YYEEEE. The V end lost 2 bases, the J end lost 6 bases, and 5 bases lay between the germline ends. This CDR3 has 12 amino acids. The CDR3 sequence: CASSFMYEKLFF. The CDR3 DNA reads TGTGCCAGCAGCTTCATGTATGAAAAACTGTTTTTT. Supplemented by reference TRBV5-6 and TRBJ1-4, the full variable domain reads DAGVTQSPTHLIKTRGQQVTLRCSPKSGHDTVSWYQQALGQGPQFIFQYYEEEERQRGNFPDRFSGHQFPNYSSELNVNALLLGDSALYLCASSFMYEKLFFGSGTQLSVL.

Concerning this clonotype: Here the CDR3 omits its conserved ending phenylalanine or tryptophan, so a read error is the likely source. This rearrangement joins TRBV20-1 to TRBJ2-1; TRBD2 aligns across 8 bases. This CDR3 has 19 amino acids. CDR1 and CDR2 from the germline V gene are DFQATT and SNEGSKA (reference sequence). V was pared by 4 bases and J by 0 bases, with 17 bases of the junction left unmatched. The CDR3 nucleotides are TGCAGTGCTAAGGGGCCGATAGGAGCGGGAGACTACTCCTACAATGAGCAGTTCTTA. Protein: CSAKGPIGAGDYSYNEQFL.

The table lists this clonotype with a count of one. One end of the junction varies from germline; a read error may be responsible. This rearrangement joins TRBV6-1 to TRBJ2-2, with a weak D call TRBD1 (6 bases). The CDR3 has 15 amino acids. Germline values: CDR1 MNHNS, CDR2 SASEGT. DNA of the CDR3: TGTGCCAGCAGTGAAATGAAGGGGGACACCGGGGAGTTGTTTTTT. This sequence encodes CASSEMKGDTGELFF.

The chain recombines TRBV20-1 with TRBJ2-7; D is possibly TRBD1 or TRBD2 (6 bases each). Trimming took off 3 bases at V and 3 bases at J, with 15 bases between the two ends. Germline CDR1 and CDR2: DFQATT and SNEGSKA (reference sequence). CDR3 size: 14 residues. The CDR3 DNA follows: TGCAGTGCTAGGGCTAAAGGGGGGAACTACGAGCAGTACTTC. Amino acid sequence: CSARAKGGNYEQYF.

V and J are TRBV6-6 and TRBJ2-7, with 7 bases identical to TRBD2. This CDR3 has 16 amino acids. CDR1 is MNHNY and CDR2 is SVGAGI in the germline V gene (reference sequence). V dropped 5 bases and J dropped 1; count of bases not matched to a gene: 11. CDR3 bases: TGTGCCAGCAGTGGACTTTCGACGGGGGGTTCCTACGAGCAGTACTTC. This encodes CASSGLSTGGSYEQYF.